This TCR beta chain was found in a study of beta chain features in type 1 diabetes. The study's findings and limits: In cDNA sequencing, cells with high TCR expression could be over-represented. Insertions were fewer and deletions more numerous at VDJ junctions in type 1 diabetes patients.

There are 16 residues in the CDR3. Germline V lookup: CDR1 SGHVS, CDR2 FQNEAQ. V lost 5 bases and J lost 2; bases outside the gene matches: 9. Reverse transcription of all isolated RNA meant that expressed TCRB transcripts were sequenced. TCRdb's table, derived via immunoSEQ multiplex PCR, lists solely in-frame clones and lacks some. The sample includes around 300,000 clones, about 8% of them seen just once. In its sample, this clone was seen a few times. The antigen is unknown. CD4+ cells of the naive, central memory, regulatory and stem cell-like memory types were sorted via CD45RO/CCR7/CD25/CD127/CD95/CD27.

This sequence was found in a woman aged 18-29 years in good health. V is TRBV7-8 and J is TRBJ2-3, with 8 nucleotides matching TRBD2. Sequencing used central memory CD4+ T cells from blood. The CDR3 DNA follows: TGTGCCAGCAGCCCAAAGCGGGAGAGGATCACAGATACGCAGTATTTT. This gives the protein CASSPKRERITDTQYF.